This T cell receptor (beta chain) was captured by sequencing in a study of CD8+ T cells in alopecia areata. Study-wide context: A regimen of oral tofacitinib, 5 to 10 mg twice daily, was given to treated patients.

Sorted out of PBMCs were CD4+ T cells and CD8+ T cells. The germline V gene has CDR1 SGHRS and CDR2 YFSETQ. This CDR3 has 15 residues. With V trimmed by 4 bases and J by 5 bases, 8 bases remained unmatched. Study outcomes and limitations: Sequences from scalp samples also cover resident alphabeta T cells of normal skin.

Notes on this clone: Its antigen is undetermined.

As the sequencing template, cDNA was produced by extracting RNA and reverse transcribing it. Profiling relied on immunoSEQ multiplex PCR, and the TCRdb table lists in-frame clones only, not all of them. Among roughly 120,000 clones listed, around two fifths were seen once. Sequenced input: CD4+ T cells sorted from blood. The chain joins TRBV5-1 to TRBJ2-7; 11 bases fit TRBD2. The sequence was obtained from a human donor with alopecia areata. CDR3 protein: CASSLPGTSGNEQYF. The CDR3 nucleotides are TGCGCCAGCAGCCTCCCTGGGACTAGCGGTAACGAGCAGTACTTC.